A selection of T cell receptor beta chains follows, all from one sample in a study of T cells after yellow fever vaccination. TCRdb called the 5' RACE reads again in MiXCR, with one record for every CDR3 protein. The table includes 400,000 to 450,000 distinct CDR3 sequences, roughly 20% detected once. The sequencing used PBMCs, collected before the yellow fever booster vaccination. The receptors derive from a young man who received the YFV17D yellow fever vaccine. Each CDR3 is given with its conserved first and last residue. Fields, in order: D gene, clone size, J gene, V gene, CDR3 DNA, CDR3 protein. The D gene is left open where the match is weak. A row's size may be missing; if present it is once, few, many or a size class.

d_call: NA; clone_size: many; j_call: TRBJ1-6; v_call: TRBV20-1; cdr3_nt: TGCAGTGCGAGGTCCCAGAGCTCCTATAATTCACCCCTCCACTTT; cdr3_aa: CSARSQSSYNSPLHF
d_call: TRBD2; clone_size: few; j_call: TRBJ2-3; v_call: TRBV4-3; cdr3_nt: TGCGCCAGCAGCCAAGAGAGGGGGGCTAGCGGGGGCCCCGATACGCAGTATTTT; cdr3_aa: CASSQERGASGGPDTQYF
d_call: NA; clone_size: NA; j_call: TRBJ1-5; v_call: TRBV27; cdr3_nt: TGTGCCAGCAGTTGGGTGGGAAACGGCAATCAGCCCCAGCATTTT; cdr3_aa: CASSWVGNGNQPQHF
d_call: TRBD1; clone_size: NA; j_call: TRBJ2-3; v_call: TRBV11-2; cdr3_nt: TGTGCCAGCAGCTTAGATCCCCAGGGGGCAGATACGCAGTATTTT; cdr3_aa: CASSLDPQGADTQYF
d_call: NA; clone_size: NA; j_call: TRBJ2-1; v_call: TRBV10-3; cdr3_nt: TGTGCCATCAGTGTCGGGGGAAATGAGCAGTTCTTC; cdr3_aa: CAISVGGNEQFF
d_call: NA; clone_size: many; j_call: TRBJ1-3; v_call: TRBV27; cdr3_nt: TGTGCCAGCAGTTTATTACCAGGTCTCAGCACCATATATTTT; cdr3_aa: CASSLLPGLSTIYF
d_call: TRBD1; clone_size: few; j_call: TRBJ1-2; v_call: TRBV20-1; cdr3_nt: TGCAGTGCTAGGGGGTCCAGGGGGTTTTATGGCTACACCTTC; cdr3_aa: CSARGSRGFYGYTF
d_call: NA; clone_size: many; j_call: TRBJ2-3; v_call: TRBV6-2/TRBV6-3; cdr3_nt: TGTGCCAGCAGTTACCCGAGCCGCGGGGCTCACACAGATACGCAGTATTTT; cdr3_aa: CASSYPSRGAHTDTQYF
d_call: NA; clone_size: few; j_call: TRBJ2-6; v_call: TRBV20-1; cdr3_nt: TGCAGTGCTAGGTCAGAGGGAATGTCTGGGGCCAACGTCCTGACTTTC; cdr3_aa: CSARSEGMSGANVLTF
d_call: NA; clone_size: few; j_call: TRBJ2-1; v_call: TRBV7-7; cdr3_nt: TGTGCTAGCAGCTTAGTCCTTACGGAGAGGCAGTTCTTC; cdr3_aa: CASSLVLTERQFF
d_call: NA; clone_size: few; j_call: TRBJ1-2; v_call: TRBV5-1; cdr3_nt: TGCGCCAGCAGCTCCGATTACCCGGGGAGCTACACCTTC; cdr3_aa: CASSSDYPGSYTF
d_call: TRBD1; clone_size: few; j_call: TRBJ2-3; v_call: TRBV12-3/TRBV12-4; cdr3_nt: TGTGCCAGCAGGGACAGGGAAGCAGATACGCAGTATTTT; cdr3_aa: CASRDREADTQYF
d_call: NA; clone_size: many; j_call: TRBJ1-1; v_call: TRBV29-1; cdr3_nt: TGCAGCGTTGGAAAGGGGGGCACTGAAGCTTTCTTT; cdr3_aa: CSVGKGGTEAFF
d_call: NA; clone_size: NA; j_call: TRBJ1-2; v_call: TRBV28; cdr3_nt: TGTGCCAGCTGCGTCCCCGGGCGAAGGTGGGGCTACACCTTC; cdr3_aa: CASCVPGRRWGYTF
d_call: NA; clone_size: NA; j_call: TRBJ2-2; v_call: TRBV12-3/TRBV12-4; cdr3_nt: TGTGCCAGCAGTTTAGCGCGGGCTACCGGGGAGCTGTTTTTT; cdr3_aa: CASSLARATGELFF
d_call: TRBD1; clone_size: NA; j_call: TRBJ2-7; v_call: TRBV4-1; cdr3_nt: TGCGCCAGCAGCCCGCAACCGGGACAGGGGGAGAGGGAGCAGTACTTC; cdr3_aa: CASSPQPGQGEREQYF
d_call: TRBD1; clone_size: NA; j_call: TRBJ1-3; v_call: TRBV4-1; cdr3_nt: TGCGCCAGCAGCCAAGCGGGGACAGTGACTGGAAACACCATATATTTT; cdr3_aa: CASSQAGTVTGNTIYF
d_call: TRBD1; clone_size: NA; j_call: TRBJ2-2; v_call: TRBV4-3; cdr3_nt: TGCGCCAGCAGCCGACGGGACAGTCAAAACACCGGGGAGCTGTTTTTT; cdr3_aa: CASSRRDSQNTGELFF
d_call: TRBD1; clone_size: few; j_call: TRBJ2-7; v_call: TRBV10-3; cdr3_nt: TGTGCCATCAGCACCGGGACAGGGATCTACGAGCAGTACTTC; cdr3_aa: CAISTGTGIYEQYF
d_call: TRBD2; clone_size: few; j_call: TRBJ2-1; v_call: TRBV4-3; cdr3_nt: TGCGCCAGCAGCCAAAGGGCAACTAGCGGGGGGGTTGGCGATGAGCAGTTCTTC; cdr3_aa: CASSQRATSGGVGDEQFF
d_call: NA; clone_size: few; j_call: TRBJ2-7; v_call: TRBV13; cdr3_nt: TGTGCCAGCAGCCGGACCGACACGAGCTCCTACGAGCAGTACTTC; cdr3_aa: CASSRTDTSSYEQYF
d_call: NA; clone_size: few; j_call: TRBJ1-2; v_call: TRBV30; cdr3_nt: TGTGCCTGCAACACCTGGTATGGCTACACCTTC; cdr3_aa: CACNTWYGYTF
d_call: NA; clone_size: NA; j_call: TRBJ1-2; v_call: TRBV9; cdr3_nt: TGTGCCAGCAGCGCACGGGACGGATCAGGATATGGCTACACCTTC; cdr3_aa: CASSARDGSGYGYTF
d_call: TRBD2; clone_size: NA; j_call: TRBJ2-3; v_call: TRBV10-3; cdr3_nt: TGTGCCATCATGGTTGGGGGGGGCACAGATACGCAGTATTTT; cdr3_aa: CAIMVGGGTDTQYF
d_call: NA; clone_size: few; j_call: TRBJ1-1; v_call: TRBV6-5; cdr3_nt: TGTGCCAGCAGTTACGAGAACGGTGGGAACACTGAAGCTTTCTTT; cdr3_aa: CASSYENGGNTEAFF
d_call: TRBD2; clone_size: many; j_call: TRBJ2-3; v_call: TRBV20-1; cdr3_nt: TGCAGTGCTACTAGCGGGGTTAGCACAGATACGCAGTATTTT; cdr3_aa: CSATSGVSTDTQYF
d_call: NA; clone_size: few; j_call: TRBJ2-5; v_call: TRBV29-1; cdr3_nt: TGCAGCGTTGAGTCTGGTGTCTATGGGACCCAGTACTTC; cdr3_aa: CSVESGVYGTQYF
d_call: NA; clone_size: NA; j_call: TRBJ2-5; v_call: TRBV6-5; cdr3_nt: TGTGCCAGCAGTTACGGGGCAGTGGGAATAGAGACCCAGTACTTC; cdr3_aa: CASSYGAVGIETQYF
d_call: NA; clone_size: many; j_call: TRBJ2-6; v_call: TRBV7-3; cdr3_nt: TGTGCCAGCAGCTTACAGGGCCCTGGGGCCAACGTCCTGACTTTC; cdr3_aa: CASSLQGPGANVLTF
d_call: TRBD2; clone_size: NA; j_call: TRBJ2-1; v_call: TRBV29-1; cdr3_nt: TGCAGCGTTAAACCTAGCGGGGGGGCCGGCAATGAGCAGTTCTTC; cdr3_aa: CSVKPSGGAGNEQFF
d_call: TRBD1; clone_size: NA; j_call: TRBJ2-7; v_call: TRBV11-2; cdr3_nt: TGTGCCAGCAGCCGGGACAGGGTAAACGAGCAGTACTTC; cdr3_aa: CASSRDRVNEQYF
d_call: NA; clone_size: NA; j_call: TRBJ2-7; v_call: TRBV6-2/TRBV6-3; cdr3_nt: TGTGCCAGCAGTTACTCGATCAGACCCTACGAGCAGTACTTC; cdr3_aa: CASSYSIRPYEQYF
d_call: NA; clone_size: NA; j_call: TRBJ1-6; v_call: TRBV20-1; cdr3_nt: TGCAGTGCTAGAGGGGACGACACGCGTTCACCCCTCCACTTT; cdr3_aa: CSARGDDTRSPLHF
d_call: TRBD2; clone_size: NA; j_call: TRBJ2-2; v_call: TRBV7-2; cdr3_nt: TGTGCCAGCAGCGAACTAGCGGGGGGAGGCGGGGAGCTGTTTTTT; cdr3_aa: CASSELAGGGGELFF
d_call: NA; clone_size: NA; j_call: TRBJ2-5; v_call: TRBV7-9; cdr3_nt: TGTGCCAGCAGCTACGGGTCGATCAATGGCGAGACCCAGTACTTC; cdr3_aa: CASSYGSINGETQYF
d_call: NA; clone_size: NA; j_call: TRBJ1-4; v_call: TRBV28; cdr3_nt: TGCGCAGTTTGGGGGAATGAAAAACTGTTTTTT; cdr3_aa: CAVWGNEKLFF
d_call: NA; clone_size: few; j_call: TRBJ1-4; v_call: TRBV20-1; cdr3_nt: TGCAGTGCTAGAGAAGCAGGCGCCTATGAAAAACTGTTTTTT; cdr3_aa: CSAREAGAYEKLFF
d_call: TRBD1; clone_size: NA; j_call: TRBJ1-6; v_call: TRBV12-3/TRBV12-4; cdr3_nt: TGTGCCAGCAACACACAGGGGATTAATTCACCCCTCCACTTT; cdr3_aa: CASNTQGINSPLHF
d_call: TRBD1; clone_size: many; j_call: TRBJ2-7; v_call: TRBV10-3; cdr3_nt: TGTGCCATCAGTGGGGGGCGGGACAGGGCGTCCGAGCAGTACTTC; cdr3_aa: CAISGGRDRASEQYF
d_call: NA; clone_size: few; j_call: TRBJ2-2; v_call: TRBV5-1; cdr3_nt: TGCGCCAGCAGCTTGGGACGGTTGGAGAACACCGGGGAGCTGTTTTTT; cdr3_aa: CASSLGRLENTGELFF
d_call: NA; clone_size: few; j_call: TRBJ2-1; v_call: TRBV4-3; cdr3_nt: TGCGCCAGCAGCCAAGACGGACAATCGAACGATGAGCAGTTCTTC; cdr3_aa: CASSQDGQSNDEQFF
d_call: TRBD1; clone_size: many; j_call: TRBJ2-3; v_call: TRBV15; cdr3_nt: TGTGCCACCAGCTTTGGGACAGGGAGCACAGATACGCAGTATTTT; cdr3_aa: CATSFGTGSTDTQYF
d_call: TRBD1; clone_size: NA; j_call: TRBJ2-3; v_call: TRBV6-2/TRBV6-3; cdr3_nt: TGTGCCAGCAGTCCAGGACAGGGGGCTACAGATACGCAGTATTTT; cdr3_aa: CASSPGQGATDTQYF
d_call: NA; clone_size: few; j_call: TRBJ2-1; v_call: TRBV7-8; cdr3_nt: TGTGCCAGCTGGCCTGACTTACTCTACAATGAGCAGTTCTTC; cdr3_aa: CASWPDLLYNEQFF
d_call: TRBD1; clone_size: few; j_call: TRBJ1-2; v_call: TRBV5-1; cdr3_nt: TGCGCCAGCAGCTTCCGACAGGGTGAAGGCTACACCTTC; cdr3_aa: CASSFRQGEGYTF
d_call: TRBD1; clone_size: NA; j_call: TRBJ2-1; v_call: TRBV7-9; cdr3_nt: TGTGCCAGCAGCTTAGCAGGACAGGGGAACAATGAGCAGTTCTTC; cdr3_aa: CASSLAGQGNNEQFF
d_call: NA; clone_size: NA; j_call: TRBJ1-3; v_call: TRBV7-9; cdr3_nt: TGTGCCAGCAGCAGGGATACCTCTGGAAACACCATATATTTT; cdr3_aa: CASSRDTSGNTIYF
d_call: NA; clone_size: NA; j_call: TRBJ1-1; v_call: TRBV4-2; cdr3_nt: TGTGCCAGCAGCCAGTCCCAGAGTGAAGCTTTCTTT; cdr3_aa: CASSQSQSEAFF